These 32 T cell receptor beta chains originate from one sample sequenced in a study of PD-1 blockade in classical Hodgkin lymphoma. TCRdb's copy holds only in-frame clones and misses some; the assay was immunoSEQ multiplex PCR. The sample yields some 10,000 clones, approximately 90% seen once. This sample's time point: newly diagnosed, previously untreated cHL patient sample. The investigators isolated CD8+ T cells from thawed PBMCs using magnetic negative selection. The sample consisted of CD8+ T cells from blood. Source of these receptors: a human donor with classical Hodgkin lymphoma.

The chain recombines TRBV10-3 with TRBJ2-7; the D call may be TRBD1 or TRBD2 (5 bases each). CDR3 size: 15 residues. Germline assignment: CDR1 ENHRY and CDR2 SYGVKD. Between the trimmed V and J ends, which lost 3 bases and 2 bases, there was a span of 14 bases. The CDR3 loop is CAISDRGENPYEQYF. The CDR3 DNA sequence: TGTGCCATCAGTGATCGGGGCGAGAACCCCTACGAGCAGTACTTC.

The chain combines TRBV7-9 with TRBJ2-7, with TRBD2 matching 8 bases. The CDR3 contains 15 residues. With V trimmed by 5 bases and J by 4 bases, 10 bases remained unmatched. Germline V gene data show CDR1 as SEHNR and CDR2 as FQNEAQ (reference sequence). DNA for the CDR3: TGTGCCAGCAGCCCCCGGGTAGCGGGGCTTTACGAGCAGTACTTC. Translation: CASSPRVAGLYEQYF.

CDR3 sequence reads: CASSSGWAKGPYEQYF. The CDR3 region has the DNA TGTGCCAGCAGCTCCGGTTGGGCAAAGGGTCCCTACGAGCAGTACTTC. The V call is TRBV7-9, the J call TRBJ2-7; D gene uncertain. The germline gives CDR1 SEHNR, CDR2 FQNEAQ (reference sequence). The CDR3 contains 16 residues. The V end was cut by 4 bases, the J end by 2 bases, with 18 bases between.

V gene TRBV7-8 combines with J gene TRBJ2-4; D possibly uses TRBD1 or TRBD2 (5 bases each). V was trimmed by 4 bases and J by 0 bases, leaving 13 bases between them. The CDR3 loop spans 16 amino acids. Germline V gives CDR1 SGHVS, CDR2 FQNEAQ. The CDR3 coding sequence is TGTGCCAGCAGCTCGGACGGGACGCTAGCCAAAAACATTCAGTACTTC. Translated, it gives CASSSDGTLAKNIQYF.

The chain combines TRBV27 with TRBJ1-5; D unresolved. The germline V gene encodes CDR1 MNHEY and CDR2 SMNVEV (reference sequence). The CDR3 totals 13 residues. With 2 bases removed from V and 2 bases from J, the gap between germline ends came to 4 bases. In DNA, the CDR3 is TGTGCCAGCAGTTTACTGGGCAATCAGCCCCAGCATTTT. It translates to CASSLLGNQPQHF.

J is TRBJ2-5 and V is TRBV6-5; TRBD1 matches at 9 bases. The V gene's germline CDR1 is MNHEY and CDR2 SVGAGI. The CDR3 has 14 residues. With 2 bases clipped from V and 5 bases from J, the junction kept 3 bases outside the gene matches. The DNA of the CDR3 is TGTGCCAGCAGTTACACAGGGGGCAGTGAGACCCAGTACTTC. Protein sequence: CASSYTGGSETQYF.

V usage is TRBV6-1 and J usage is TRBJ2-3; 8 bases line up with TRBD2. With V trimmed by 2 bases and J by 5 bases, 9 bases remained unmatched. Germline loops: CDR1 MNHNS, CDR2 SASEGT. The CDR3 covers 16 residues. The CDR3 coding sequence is TGTGCCAGCAGTGAATCGCGGTTAGCGGGGTTAGATACGCAGTATTTT. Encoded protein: CASSESRLAGLDTQYF.

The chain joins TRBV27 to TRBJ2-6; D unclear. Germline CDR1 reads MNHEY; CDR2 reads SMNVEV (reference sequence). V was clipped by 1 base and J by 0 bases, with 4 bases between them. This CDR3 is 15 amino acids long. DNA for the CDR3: TGTGCCAGCAGTTTATTAGACTCTGGGGCCAACGTCCTGACTTTC. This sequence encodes CASSLLDSGANVLTF.

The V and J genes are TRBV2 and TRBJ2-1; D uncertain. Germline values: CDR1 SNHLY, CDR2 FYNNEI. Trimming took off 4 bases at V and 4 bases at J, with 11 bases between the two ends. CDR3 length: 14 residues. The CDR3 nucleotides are TGTGCCAGCAGTGCGGTGTCCGAATACAATGAGCAGTTCTTC. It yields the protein CASSAVSEYNEQFF.

The CDR3 DNA follows: TGTGCCAGCAGCTCCCAGGGGCTTGGGTATAATTCACCCCTCCACTTT. Its protein product is CASSSQGLGYNSPLHF. V and J are TRBV7-8 and TRBJ1-6; possibly TRBD1 for D (6 bases). The V gene lost 4 bases and the J gene lost 4 bases, with 14 bases spanning the gap. Germline V gives CDR1 SGHVS, CDR2 FQNEAQ. The CDR3 sequence is 16 residues long.

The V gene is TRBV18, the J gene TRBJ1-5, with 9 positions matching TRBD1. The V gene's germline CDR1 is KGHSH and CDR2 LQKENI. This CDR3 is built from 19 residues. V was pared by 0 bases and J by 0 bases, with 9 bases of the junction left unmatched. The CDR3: CASSPPNSGQGYSNQPQHF. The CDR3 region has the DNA TGTGCCAGCTCACCACCGAACTCGGGACAGGGCTATAGCAATCAGCCCCAGCATTTT.

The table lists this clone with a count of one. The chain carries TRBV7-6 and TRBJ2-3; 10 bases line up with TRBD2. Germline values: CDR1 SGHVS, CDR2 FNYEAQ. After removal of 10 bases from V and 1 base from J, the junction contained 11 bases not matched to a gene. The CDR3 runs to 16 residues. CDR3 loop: CATTRGGTSGTDTQYF. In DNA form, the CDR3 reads TGTGCCACCACTCGGGGCGGGACTAGCGGCACAGATACGCAGTATTTT. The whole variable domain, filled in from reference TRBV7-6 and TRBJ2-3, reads GAGVSQSPRYKVTKRGQDVALRCDPISGHVSLYWYRQALGQGPEFLTYFNYEAQQDKSGLPNDRFSAERPEGSISTLTIQRTEQRDSAMYRCATTRGGTSGTDTQYFGPGTRLTVL.

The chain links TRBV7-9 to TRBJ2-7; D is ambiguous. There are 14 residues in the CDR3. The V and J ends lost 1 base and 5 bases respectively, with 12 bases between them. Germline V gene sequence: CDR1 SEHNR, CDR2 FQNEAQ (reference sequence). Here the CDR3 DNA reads TGTGCCAGCAGCTTAGGTGGAATTGAGGACGAGCAGTACTTC. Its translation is CASSLGGIEDEQYF.

CDR3 DNA sequence: TGTGCCAGCAGCGTGAGCGGGGGGGTCGGAGATACGCAGTATTTT. It encodes CASSVSGGVGDTQYF. The chain carries TRBV9 and TRBJ2-3, with TRBD2 matching over 10 bases. The CDR3 runs to 15 residues. The germline gives CDR1 SGDLS, CDR2 YYNGEE. The V and J ends lost 2 bases and 5 bases, in that order; junction bases with no gene match: 5.

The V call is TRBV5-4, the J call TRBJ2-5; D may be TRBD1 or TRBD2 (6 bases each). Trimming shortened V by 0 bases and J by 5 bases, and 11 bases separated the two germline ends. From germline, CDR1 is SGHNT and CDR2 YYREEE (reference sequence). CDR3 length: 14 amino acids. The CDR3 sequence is CASSLVGGGETQYF. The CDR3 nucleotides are TGTGCCAGCAGCTTGGTCGGGGGCGGGGAGACCCAGTACTTC.

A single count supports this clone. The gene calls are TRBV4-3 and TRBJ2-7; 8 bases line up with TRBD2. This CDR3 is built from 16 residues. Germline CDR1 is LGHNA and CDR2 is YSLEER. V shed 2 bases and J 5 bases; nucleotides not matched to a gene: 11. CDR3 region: CASSQRLRDGGDEQYF. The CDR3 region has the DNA TGCGCCAGCAGCCAACGCCTCCGGGACGGGGGGGACGAGCAGTACTTC.

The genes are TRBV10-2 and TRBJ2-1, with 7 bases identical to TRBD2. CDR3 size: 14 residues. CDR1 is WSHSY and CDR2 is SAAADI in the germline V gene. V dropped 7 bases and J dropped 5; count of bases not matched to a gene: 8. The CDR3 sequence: CASTLWGGNNEQFF. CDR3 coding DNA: TGCGCCAGCACCCTCTGGGGGGGGAACAATGAGCAGTTCTTC.

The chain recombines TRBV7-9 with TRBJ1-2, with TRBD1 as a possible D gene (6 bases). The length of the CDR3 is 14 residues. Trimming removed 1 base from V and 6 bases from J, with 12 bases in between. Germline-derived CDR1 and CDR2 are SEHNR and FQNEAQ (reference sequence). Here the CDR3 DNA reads TGTGCCAGCAGCTTAGACACAGGGCCGGATGGCTACACCTTC. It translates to CASSLDTGPDGYTF.

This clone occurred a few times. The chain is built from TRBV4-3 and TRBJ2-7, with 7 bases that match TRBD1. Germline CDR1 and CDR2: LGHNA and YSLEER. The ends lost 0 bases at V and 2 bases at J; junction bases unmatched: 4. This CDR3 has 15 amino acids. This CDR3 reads CASSQEDRRPYEQYF. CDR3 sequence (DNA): TGCGCCAGCAGCCAAGAGGACAGGAGACCCTACGAGCAGTACTTC.

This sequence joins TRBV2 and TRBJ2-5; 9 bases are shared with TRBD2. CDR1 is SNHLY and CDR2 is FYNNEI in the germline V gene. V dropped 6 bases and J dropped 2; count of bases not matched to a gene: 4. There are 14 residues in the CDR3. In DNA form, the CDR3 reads TGTGCCAGCAGAAAGACTAGCGGACAAGAGACCCAGTACTTC. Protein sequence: CASRKTSGQETQYF.

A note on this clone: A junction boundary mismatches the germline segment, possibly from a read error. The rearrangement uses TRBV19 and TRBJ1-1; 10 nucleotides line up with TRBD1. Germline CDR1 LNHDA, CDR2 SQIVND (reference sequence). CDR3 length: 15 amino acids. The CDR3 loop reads CASSLDRGHGTEAFF. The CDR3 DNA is TGTGCCAGTAGTTTAGACAGGGGGCATGGGACTGAAGCTTTCTTT.

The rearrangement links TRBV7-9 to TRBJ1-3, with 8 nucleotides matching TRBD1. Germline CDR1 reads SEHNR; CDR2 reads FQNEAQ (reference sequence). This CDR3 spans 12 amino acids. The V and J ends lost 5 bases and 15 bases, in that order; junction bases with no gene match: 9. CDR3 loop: CASSPRQGPGYF. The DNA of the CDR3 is TGTGCCAGCAGCCCCCGACAGGGGCCCGGATATTTT.

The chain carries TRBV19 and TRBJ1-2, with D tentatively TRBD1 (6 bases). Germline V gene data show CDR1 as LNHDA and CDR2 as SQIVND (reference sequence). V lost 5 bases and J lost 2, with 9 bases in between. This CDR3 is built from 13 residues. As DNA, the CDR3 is TGTGCCAGTAGTCTAACAGGGAACTATGGCTACACCTTC. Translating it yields CASSLTGNYGYTF.

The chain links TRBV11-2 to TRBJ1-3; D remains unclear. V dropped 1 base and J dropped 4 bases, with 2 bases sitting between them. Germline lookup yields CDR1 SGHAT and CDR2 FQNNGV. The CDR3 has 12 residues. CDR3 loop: CASSLGGNTIYF. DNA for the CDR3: TGTGCCAGCAGCTTAGGAGGAAACACCATATATTTT.

Written as DNA, the CDR3 is TGTGCCAGCTCACCACCGACTAGCGGGGACGGCGGGGAGCTGTTTTTT. Its protein product is CASSPPTSGDGGELFF. The J gene is TRBJ2-2, the V gene TRBV18; 11 nucleotides align to TRBD2. Germline V gene sequence: CDR1 KGHSH, CDR2 LQKENI. The CDR3 extends over 16 amino acids. The junction had 4 bases not matched to a gene; V was cut back by 0 bases and J by 7 bases.

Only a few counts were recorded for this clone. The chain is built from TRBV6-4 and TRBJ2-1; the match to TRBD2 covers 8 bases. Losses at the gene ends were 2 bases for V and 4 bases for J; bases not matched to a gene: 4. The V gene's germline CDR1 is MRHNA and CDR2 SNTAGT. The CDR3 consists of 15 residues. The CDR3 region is CASSDDGGAYNEQFF. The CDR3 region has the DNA TGTGCCAGCAGTGACGACGGGGGGGCGTACAATGAGCAGTTCTTC.

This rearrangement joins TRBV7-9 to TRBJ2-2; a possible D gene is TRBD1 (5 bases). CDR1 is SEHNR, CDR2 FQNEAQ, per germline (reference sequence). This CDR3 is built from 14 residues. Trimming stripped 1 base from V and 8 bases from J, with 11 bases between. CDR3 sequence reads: CASSLDRPTGELFF. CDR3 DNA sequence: TGTGCCAGCAGCTTAGACAGGCCGACGGGGGAGCTGTTTTTT. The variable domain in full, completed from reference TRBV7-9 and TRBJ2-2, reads DTGVSQNPRHKITKRGQNVTFRCDPISEHNRLYWYRQTLGQGPEFLTYFQNEAQLEKSRLLSDRFSAERPKGSFSTLEIQRTEQGDSAMYLCASSLDRPTGELFFGEGSRLTVL.

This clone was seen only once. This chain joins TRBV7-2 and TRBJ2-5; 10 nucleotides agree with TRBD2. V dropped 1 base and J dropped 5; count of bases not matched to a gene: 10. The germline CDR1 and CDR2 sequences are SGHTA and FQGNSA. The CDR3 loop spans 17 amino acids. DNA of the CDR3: TGTGCCAGCAGCTTAGGGTTCGAGCGGGGGGGCTTGGAGACCCAGTACTTC. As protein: CASSLGFERGGLETQYF.

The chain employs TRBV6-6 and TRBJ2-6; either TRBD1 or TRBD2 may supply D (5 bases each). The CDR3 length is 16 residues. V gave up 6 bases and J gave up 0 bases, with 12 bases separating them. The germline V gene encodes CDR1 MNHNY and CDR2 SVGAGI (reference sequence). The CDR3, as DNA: TGTGCCAGCAGGGGACGGTCGCACTCTGGGGCCAACGTCCTGACTTTC. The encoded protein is CASRGRSHSGANVLTF.

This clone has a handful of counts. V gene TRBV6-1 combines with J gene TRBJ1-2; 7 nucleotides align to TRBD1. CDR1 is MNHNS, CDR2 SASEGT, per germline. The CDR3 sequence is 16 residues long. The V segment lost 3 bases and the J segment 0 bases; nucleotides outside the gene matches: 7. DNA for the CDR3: TGTGCCAGCAGTGACCATCCGACAGGGTCTAACTATGGCTACACCTTC. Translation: CASSDHPTGSNYGYTF.

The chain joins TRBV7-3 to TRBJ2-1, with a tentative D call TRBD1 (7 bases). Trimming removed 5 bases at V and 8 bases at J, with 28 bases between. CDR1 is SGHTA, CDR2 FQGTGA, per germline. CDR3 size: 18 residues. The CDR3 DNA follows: TGTGCCAGCAGCCCTATTCCAGGGGGGCGGGGACCGTACGATGAGCAGTTCTTC. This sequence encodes CASSPIPGGRGPYDEQFF.

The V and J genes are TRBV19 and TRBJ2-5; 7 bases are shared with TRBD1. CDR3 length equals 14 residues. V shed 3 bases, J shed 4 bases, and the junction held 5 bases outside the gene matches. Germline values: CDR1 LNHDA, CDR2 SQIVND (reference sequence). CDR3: CASSIPNRGETQYF. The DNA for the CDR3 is TGTGCCAGTAGTATTCCAAACAGGGGAGAGACCCAGTACTTC.